This T cell receptor (beta chain) was captured by sequencing in a study of Ad26.COV2.S vaccination and SARS-CoV-2 variants. Findings and limits, study-wide: Once vaccination had occurred, spike-specific CD8+ and CD4+ T cell responses reportedly showed substantial breadth. Analytic work on TCR breadth and depth might have understated the full extent of total T cell responses.

Treatment specified: about 20 received Ad26.COV2.S at low or high dose, single or two shots; about 5 received placebo; per-sample allocation not given. At day 63 after the first vaccine or placebo injection, samples were drawn. V was clipped by 5 bases and J by 5 bases, with 7 bases between them. Germline CDR1 is KGHSY and CDR2 is FQNENV. The CDR3 contains 12 residues. About this clone itself: Antigen: not known.

The method was immunoSEQ multiplex PCR; TCRdb's version includes in-frame clones alone and lacks a portion of them. The data hold about 350,000 clones, with approximately 86% observed a single time. Source: peripheral blood, taken in a trial of Ad26.COV2.S vaccine versus placebo. The chain has TRBV16 and TRBJ2-4; D gene ambiguous. The clonotype was recovered from a person aged 18-60 years who received the Ad26.COV2.S COVID-19 vaccine or a placebo. CDR3 sequence (DNA): TGTGCCAGCAGCGGGCCTGAAAACATTCAGTACTTC. Amino acid sequence: CASSGPENIQYF. Full variable domain (outside the CDR3, taken from reference TRBV16 and TRBJ2-4): GEEVAQTPKHLVRGEGQKAKLYCAPIKGHSYVFWYQQVLKNEFKFLISFQNENVFDETGMPKERFSAKCLPNSPCSLEIQATKLEDSAVYFCASSGPENIQYFGAGTRLSVL.